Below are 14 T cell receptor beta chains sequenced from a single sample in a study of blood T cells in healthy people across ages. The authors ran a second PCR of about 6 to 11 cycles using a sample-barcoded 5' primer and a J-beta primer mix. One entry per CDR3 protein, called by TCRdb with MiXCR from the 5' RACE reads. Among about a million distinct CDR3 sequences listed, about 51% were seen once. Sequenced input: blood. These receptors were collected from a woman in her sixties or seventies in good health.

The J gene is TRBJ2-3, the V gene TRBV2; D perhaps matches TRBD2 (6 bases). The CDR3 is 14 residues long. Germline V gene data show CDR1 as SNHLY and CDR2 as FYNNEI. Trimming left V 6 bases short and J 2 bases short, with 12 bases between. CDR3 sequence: CASRRTIHTDTQYF. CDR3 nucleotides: TGTGCCAGCAGGCGGACTATCCACACAGATACGCAGTATTTT.

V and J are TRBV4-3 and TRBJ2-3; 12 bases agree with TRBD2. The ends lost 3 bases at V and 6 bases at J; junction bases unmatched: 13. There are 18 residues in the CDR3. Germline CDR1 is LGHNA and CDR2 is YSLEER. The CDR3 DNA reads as TGCGCCAGCAGCCACGGACTCCGACTAGCGGGAGACCGGGATACGCAGTATTTT. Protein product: CASSHGLRLAGDRDTQYF.

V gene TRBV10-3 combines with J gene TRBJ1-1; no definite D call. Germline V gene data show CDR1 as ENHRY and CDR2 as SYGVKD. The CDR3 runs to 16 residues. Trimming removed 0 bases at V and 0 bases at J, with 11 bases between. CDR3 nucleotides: TGTGCCATCAGTGAGTCTCATACGGCCATGAACACTGAAGCTTTCTTT. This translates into CAISESHTAMNTEAFF.

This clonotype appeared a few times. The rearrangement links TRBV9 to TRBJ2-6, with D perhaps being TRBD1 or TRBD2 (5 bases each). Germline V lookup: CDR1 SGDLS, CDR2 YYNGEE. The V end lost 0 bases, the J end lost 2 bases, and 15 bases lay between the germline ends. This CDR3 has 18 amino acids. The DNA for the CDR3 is TGTGCCAGCAGCGTAGAGGCAGGGACGCGCCCTGGGGCCAACGTCCTGACTTTC. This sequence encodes CASSVEAGTRPGANVLTF.

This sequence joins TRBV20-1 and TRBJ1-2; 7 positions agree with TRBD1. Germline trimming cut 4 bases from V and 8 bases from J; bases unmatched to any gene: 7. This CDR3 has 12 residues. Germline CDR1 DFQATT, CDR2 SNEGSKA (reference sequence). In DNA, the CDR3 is TGCAGTGCTATAAAACCAGGGGGGGGCTACACCTTC. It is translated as CSAIKPGGGYTF.

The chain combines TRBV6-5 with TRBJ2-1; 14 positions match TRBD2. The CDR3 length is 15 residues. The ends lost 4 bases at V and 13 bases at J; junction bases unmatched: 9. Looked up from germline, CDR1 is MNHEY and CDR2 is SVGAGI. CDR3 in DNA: TGTGCCAGCAGTTCCCCGACTAGCGGGAGGGCCCTACAGTTCTTC. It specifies CASSSPTSGRALQFF.

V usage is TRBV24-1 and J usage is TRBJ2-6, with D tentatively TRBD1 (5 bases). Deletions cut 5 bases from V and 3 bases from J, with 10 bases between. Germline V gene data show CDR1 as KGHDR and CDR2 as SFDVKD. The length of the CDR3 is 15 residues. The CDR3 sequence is CATSAGFGGANVLTF. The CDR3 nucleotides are TGTGCCACCAGTGCAGGGTTTGGTGGGGCCAACGTCCTGACTTTC.

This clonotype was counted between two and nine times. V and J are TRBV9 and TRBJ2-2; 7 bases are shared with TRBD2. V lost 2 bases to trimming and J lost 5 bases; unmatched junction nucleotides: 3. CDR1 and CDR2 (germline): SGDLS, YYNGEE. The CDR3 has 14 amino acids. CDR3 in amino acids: CASSVGGSTGELFF. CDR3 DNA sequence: TGTGCCAGCAGCGTGGGCGGGAGTACCGGGGAGCTGTTTTTT.

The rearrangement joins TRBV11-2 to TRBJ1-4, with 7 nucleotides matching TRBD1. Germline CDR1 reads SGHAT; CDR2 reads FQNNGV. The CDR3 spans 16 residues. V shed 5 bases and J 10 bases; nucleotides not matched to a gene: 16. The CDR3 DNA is TGTGCCAGCAGCCCTAATACAGGGAAGGGGGCCGGAAAACTGTTTTTT. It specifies CASSPNTGKGAGKLFF.

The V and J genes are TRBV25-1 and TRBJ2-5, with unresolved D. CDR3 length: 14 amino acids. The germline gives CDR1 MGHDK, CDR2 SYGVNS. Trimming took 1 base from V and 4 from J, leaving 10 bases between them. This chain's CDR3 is CASSELLSVETQYF. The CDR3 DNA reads TGTGCCAGCAGTGAATTGCTCAGTGTAGAGACCCAGTACTTC.

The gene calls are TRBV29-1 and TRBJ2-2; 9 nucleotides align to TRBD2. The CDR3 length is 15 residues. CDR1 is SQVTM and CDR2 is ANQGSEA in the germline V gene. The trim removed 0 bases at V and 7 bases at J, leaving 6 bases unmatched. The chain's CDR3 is CSVEDSAGGYGELFF. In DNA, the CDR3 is TGCAGCGTTGAAGATTCTGCGGGAGGGTACGGGGAGCTGTTTTTT.

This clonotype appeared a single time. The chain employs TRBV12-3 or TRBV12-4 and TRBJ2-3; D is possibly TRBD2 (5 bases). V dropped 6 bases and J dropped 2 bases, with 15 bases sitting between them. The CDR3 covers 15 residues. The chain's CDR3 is CASSPAGMTTDTQYF. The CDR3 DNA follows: TGTGCCAGCAGCCCAGCCGGGATGACCACAGATACGCAGTATTTT.

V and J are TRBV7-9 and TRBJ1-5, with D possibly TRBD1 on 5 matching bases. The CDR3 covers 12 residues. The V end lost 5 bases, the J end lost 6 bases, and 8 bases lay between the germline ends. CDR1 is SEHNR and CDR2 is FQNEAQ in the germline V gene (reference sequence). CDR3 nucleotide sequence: TGTGCCAGCAGCACTCAGGGTCAGCCCCAGCATTTT. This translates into CASSTQGQPQHF.

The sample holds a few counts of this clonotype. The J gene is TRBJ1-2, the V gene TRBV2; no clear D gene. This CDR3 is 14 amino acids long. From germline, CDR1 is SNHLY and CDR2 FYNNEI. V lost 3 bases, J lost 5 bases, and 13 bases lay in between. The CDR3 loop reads CASSETSRLYGYTF. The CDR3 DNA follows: TGTGCCAGCAGTGAGACATCTAGGCTATATGGCTACACCTTC.